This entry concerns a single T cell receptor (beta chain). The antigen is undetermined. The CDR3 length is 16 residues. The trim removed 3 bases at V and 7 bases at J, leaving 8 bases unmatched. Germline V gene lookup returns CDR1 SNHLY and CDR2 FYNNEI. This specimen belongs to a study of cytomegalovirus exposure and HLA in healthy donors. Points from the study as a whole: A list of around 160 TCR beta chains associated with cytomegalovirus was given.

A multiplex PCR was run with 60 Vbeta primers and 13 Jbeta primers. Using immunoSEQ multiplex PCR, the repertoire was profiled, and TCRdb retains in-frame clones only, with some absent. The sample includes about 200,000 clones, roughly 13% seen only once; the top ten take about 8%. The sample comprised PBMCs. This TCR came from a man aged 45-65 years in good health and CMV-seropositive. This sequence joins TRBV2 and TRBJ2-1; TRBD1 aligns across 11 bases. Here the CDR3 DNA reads TGTGCCAGCAGTGATCCCAGGACAGGGGGCGGGAATGAGCAGTTCTTC. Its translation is CASSDPRTGGGNEQFF. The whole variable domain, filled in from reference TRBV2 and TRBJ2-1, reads EPEVTQTPSHQVTQMGQEVILRCVPISNHLYFYWYRQILGQKVEFLVSFYNNEISEKSEIFDDQFSVERPDGSNFTLKIRSTKLEDSAMYFCASSDPRTGGGNEQFFGPGTRLTVL.